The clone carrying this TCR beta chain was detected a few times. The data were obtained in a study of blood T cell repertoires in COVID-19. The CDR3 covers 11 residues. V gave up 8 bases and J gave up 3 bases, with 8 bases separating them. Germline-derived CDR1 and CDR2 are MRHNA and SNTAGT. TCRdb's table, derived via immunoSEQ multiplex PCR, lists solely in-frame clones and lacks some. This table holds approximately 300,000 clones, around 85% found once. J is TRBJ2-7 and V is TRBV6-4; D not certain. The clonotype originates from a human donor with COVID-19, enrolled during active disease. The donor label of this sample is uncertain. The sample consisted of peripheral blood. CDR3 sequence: CASCPSYEQYF. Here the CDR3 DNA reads TGTGCCAGCTGCCCTAGCTACGAGCAGTACTTC.